This T cell receptor beta chain was sequenced in a study of blood T cell repertoires in COVID-19. Here immunoSEQ multiplex PCR was the method, and the copy in TCRdb shows in-frame clones only, minus some. This sample has about 220,000 clones, with 70% to 85% found just once. The V end lost 5 bases, the J end lost 6 bases, and 13 bases lay between the germline ends. The CDR3 has 13 amino acids. Germline V gene data show CDR1 as LNHDA and CDR2 as SQIVND (reference sequence). The chain has TRBV19 and TRBJ1-2; D uncertain. The TCR was taken from a woman aged 55-75 years who had recovered from COVID-19. Sequencing input: PBMCs or T cells enriched from blood (not recorded which). The CDR3 loop reads CASSLRLGDGYTF. CDR3 in DNA: TGTGCCAGTAGTCTTAGACTCGGAGATGGCTACACCTTC.